This T cell receptor beta chain appears in the sequencing data of a study of blood T cell repertoires in COVID-19. Study as a whole: From the United States, Italy and Spain came samples of acute and convalescent COVID-19. From T cells, B-cell-depleted T cells, or PBMCs came the material, which was cDNA or gDNA.

This clone was seen just once. This CDR3 has 14 amino acids. The germline V gene encodes CDR1 GTSNPN and CDR2 SVGIG (reference sequence). The V and J ends lost 0 bases and 5 bases respectively, with 10 bases between them. Authors' processing steps: Estimation of nucleated cell counts relied on the amplification of reference gene primers. This table comes from immunoSEQ multiplex PCR, and its TCRdb copy is limited to in-frame clones, with some not included. V and J calls and clone size come straight from that table; D and trimming were deduced from the DNA. This table has approximately 320,000 clones, 65% to 90% appearing once.

This sequence was found in a human donor in a cohort sampled during active COVID-19. Sequencing used peripheral blood. The V and J genes are TRBV30 and TRBJ2-2, with a possible D match to TRBD2 (6 bases). The CDR3 reads CAWSVRGGTGELFF. Written as DNA, the CDR3 is TGTGCCTGGAGTGTACGTGGGGGGACCGGGGAGCTGTTTTTT.